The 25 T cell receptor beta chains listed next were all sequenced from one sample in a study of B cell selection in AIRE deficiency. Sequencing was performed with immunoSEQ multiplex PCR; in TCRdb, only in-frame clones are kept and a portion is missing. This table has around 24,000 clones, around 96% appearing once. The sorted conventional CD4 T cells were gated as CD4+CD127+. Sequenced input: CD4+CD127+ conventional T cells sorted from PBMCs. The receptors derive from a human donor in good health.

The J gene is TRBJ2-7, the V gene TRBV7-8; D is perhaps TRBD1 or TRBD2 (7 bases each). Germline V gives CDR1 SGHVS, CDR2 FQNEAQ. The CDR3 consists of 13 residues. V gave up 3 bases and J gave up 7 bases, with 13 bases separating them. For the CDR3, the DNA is TGTGCCAGCAGCTTTTTCCAGGGGGGGGAGCAGTACTTC. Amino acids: CASSFFQGGEQYF.

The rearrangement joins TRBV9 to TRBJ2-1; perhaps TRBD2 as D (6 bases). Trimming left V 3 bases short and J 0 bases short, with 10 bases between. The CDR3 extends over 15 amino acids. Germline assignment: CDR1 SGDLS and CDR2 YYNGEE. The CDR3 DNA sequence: TGTGCCAGCAGCGGAGACGGGAGCTCCTACAATGAGCAGTTCTTC. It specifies CASSGDGSSYNEQFF.

CDR3 loop: CASSLTSGSGLAFF. The DNA for the CDR3 is TGTGCCAGCAGCTTAACGTCGGGTTCAGGGCTAGCTTTCTTT. The V call is TRBV7-2, the J call TRBJ1-1, with D maybe TRBD1 (5 bases). From germline, CDR1 is SGHTA and CDR2 FQGNSA. The V gene lost 2 bases and the J gene lost 10 bases, with 17 bases spanning the gap. This CDR3 is 14 amino acids long.

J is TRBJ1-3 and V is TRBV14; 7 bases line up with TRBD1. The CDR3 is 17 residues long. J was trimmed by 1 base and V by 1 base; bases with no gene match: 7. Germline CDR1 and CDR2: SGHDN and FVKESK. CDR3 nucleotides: TGTGCCAGCAGCCAAGTTCGGAGACAGGGATCTGGAAACACCATATATTTT. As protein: CASSQVRRQGSGNTIYF.

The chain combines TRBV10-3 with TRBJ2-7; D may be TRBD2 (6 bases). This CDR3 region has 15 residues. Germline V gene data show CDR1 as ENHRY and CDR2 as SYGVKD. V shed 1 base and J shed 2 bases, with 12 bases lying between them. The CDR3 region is CAISEYRRDTYEQYF. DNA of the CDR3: TGTGCCATCAGTGAGTATAGGCGGGATACCTACGAGCAGTACTTC.

CDR3 loop: CASSLQRGYEQYF. Written as DNA, the CDR3 is TGTGCCAGCAGCTTACAGCGGGGGTACGAGCAGTACTTC. The chain recombines TRBV7-9 with TRBJ2-7, with 8 bases fitting TRBD2. V shed 2 bases and J 4 bases; nucleotides not matched to a gene: 1. This CDR3 region has 13 residues. The V gene's germline CDR1 is SEHNR and CDR2 FQNEAQ (reference sequence).

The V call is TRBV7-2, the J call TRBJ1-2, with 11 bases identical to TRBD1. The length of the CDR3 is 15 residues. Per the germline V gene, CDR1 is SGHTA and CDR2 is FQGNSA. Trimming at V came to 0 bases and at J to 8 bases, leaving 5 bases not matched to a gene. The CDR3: CASSLAGQGATGYTF. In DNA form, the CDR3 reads TGTGCCAGCAGCTTAGCCGGACAGGGGGCGACGGGCTACACCTTC. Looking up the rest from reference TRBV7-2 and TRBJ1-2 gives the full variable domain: GAGVSQSPSNKVTEKGKDVELRCDPISGHTALYWYRQSLGQGLEFLIYFQGNSAPDKSGLPSDRFSAERTGGSVSTLTIQRTQQEDSAVYLCASSLAGQGATGYTFGSGTRLTVV.

DNA of the CDR3: TGTGCCAGCAGCGTTGGACTAGCGGGGGAGTACACGGAGCTGTTTTTT. This translates into CASSVGLAGEYTELFF. The chain joins TRBV7-8 to TRBJ2-2; TRBD2 matches 13 bases. Losses at the gene ends were 5 bases for V and 10 bases for J; bases not matched to a gene: 10. This CDR3 contains 16 residues. Looked up from germline, CDR1 is SGHVS and CDR2 is FQNEAQ.

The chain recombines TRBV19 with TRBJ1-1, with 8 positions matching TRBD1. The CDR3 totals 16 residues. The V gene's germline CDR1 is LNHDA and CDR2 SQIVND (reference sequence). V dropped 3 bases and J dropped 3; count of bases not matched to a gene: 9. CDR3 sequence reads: CASSMAGGAPDTEAFF. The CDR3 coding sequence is TGTGCCAGTAGTATGGCAGGGGGCGCCCCGGACACTGAAGCTTTCTTT.

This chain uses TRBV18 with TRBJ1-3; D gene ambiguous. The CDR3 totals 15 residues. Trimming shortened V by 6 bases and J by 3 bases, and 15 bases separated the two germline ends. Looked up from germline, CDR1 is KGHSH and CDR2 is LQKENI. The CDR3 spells CASSLEDFSGNTIYF. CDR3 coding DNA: TGTGCCAGCTCCCTTGAGGACTTTAGTGGAAACACCATATATTTT.

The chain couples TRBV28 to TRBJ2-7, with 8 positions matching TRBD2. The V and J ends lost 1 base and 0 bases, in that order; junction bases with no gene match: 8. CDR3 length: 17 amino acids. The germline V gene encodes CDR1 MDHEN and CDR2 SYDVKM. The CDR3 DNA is TGTGCCAGCAGTTTATTTGGTACTAGCGGTGCCTCCTACGAGCAGTACTTC. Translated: CASSLFGTSGASYEQYF.

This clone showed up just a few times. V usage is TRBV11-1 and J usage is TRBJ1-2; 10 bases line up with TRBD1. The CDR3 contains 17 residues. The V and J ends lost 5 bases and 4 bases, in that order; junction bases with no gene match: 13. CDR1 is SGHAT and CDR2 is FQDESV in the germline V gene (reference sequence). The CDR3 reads CASSPSSGTGALYGYTF. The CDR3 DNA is TGTGCCAGCAGCCCCAGCTCTGGGACAGGGGCTCTCTATGGCTACACCTTC.

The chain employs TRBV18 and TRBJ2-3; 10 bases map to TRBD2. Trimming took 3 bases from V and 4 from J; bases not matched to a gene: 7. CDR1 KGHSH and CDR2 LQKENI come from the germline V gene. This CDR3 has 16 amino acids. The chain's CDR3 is CASSPLAGAYPDTQYF. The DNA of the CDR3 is TGTGCCAGCTCACCGCTAGCGGGGGCCTACCCAGATACGCAGTATTTT.

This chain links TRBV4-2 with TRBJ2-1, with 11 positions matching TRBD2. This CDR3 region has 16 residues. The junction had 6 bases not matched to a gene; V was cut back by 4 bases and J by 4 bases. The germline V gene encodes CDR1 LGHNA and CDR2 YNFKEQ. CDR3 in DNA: TGTGCCAGCAGCCCGACCGGGACTAGCGGATACAATGAGCAGTTCTTC. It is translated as CASSPTGTSGYNEQFF.

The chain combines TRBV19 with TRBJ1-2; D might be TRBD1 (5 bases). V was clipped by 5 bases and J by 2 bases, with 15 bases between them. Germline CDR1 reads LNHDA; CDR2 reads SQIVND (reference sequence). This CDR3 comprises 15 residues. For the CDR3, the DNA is TGTGCCAGTAGTCTCGGGACTGAAGTAAACTATGGCTACACCTTC. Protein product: CASSLGTEVNYGYTF. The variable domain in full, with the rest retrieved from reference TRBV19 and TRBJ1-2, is DGGITQSPKYLFRKEGQNVTLSCEQNLNHDAMYWYRQDPGQGLRLIYYSQIVNDFQKGDIAEGYSVSREKKESFPLTVTSAQKNPTAFYLCASSLGTEVNYGYTFGSGTRLTVV.

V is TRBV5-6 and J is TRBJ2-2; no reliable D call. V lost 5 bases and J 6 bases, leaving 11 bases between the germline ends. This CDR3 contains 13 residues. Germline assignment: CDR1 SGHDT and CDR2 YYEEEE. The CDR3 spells CASRVVVSGELFF. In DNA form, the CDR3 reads TGTGCCAGCAGGGTAGTGGTGTCCGGGGAGCTGTTTTTT.

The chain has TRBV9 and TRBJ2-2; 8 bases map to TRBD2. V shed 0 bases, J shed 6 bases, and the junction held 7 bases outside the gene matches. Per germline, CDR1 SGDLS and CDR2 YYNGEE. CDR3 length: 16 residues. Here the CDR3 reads CASSVDNGGAPGELFF. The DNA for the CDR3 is TGTGCCAGCAGCGTAGATAACGGGGGGGCCCCCGGGGAGCTGTTTTTT.

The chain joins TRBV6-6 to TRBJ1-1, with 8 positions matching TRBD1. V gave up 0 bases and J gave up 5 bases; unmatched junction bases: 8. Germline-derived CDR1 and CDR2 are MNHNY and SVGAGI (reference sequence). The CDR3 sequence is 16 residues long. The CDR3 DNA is TGTGCCAGCAGTTACTCGATAGCAGGGGGCAGGACTGAAGCTTTCTTT. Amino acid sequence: CASSYSIAGGRTEAFF.

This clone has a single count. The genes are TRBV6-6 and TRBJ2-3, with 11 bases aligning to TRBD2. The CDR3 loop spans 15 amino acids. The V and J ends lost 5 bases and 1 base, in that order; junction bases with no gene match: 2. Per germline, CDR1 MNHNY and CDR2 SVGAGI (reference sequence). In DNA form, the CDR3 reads TGTGCCAGCAGTCCGACTAGCGGGGGCACAGATACGCAGTATTTT. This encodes CASSPTSGGTDTQYF.

The CDR3 DNA reads as TGTGCCAGCAGCTCCCTAGGGAGCTCCTACGAGCAGTACTTC. Its protein product is CASSSLGSSYEQYF. V usage is TRBV13 and J usage is TRBJ2-7; weak D call: TRBD2 (5 bases). The CDR3 spans 14 residues. Deletions cut 4 bases from V and 0 bases from J, with 10 bases between. Germline V gene lookup returns CDR1 PRHDT and CDR2 FYEKMQ (reference sequence).

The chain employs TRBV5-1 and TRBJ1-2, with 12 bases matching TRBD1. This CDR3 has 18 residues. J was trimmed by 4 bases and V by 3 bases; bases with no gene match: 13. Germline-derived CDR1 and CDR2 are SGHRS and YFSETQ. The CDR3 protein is CASSSREGQGAQSYGYTF. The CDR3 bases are TGCGCCAGCAGCTCGCGAGAGGGACAGGGGGCGCAGAGCTATGGCTACACCTTC.

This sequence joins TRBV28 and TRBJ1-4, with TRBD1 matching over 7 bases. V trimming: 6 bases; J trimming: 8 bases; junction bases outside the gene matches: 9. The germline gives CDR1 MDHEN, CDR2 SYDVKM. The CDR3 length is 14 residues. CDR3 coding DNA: TGTGCCAGCAGCCCAGGGGGACTCTCGGAAAAACTGTTTTTT. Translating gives CASSPGGLSEKLFF.

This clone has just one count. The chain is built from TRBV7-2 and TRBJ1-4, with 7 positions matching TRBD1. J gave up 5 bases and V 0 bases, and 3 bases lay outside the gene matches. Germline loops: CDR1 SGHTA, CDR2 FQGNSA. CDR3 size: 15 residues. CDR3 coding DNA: TGTGCCAGCAGCTTAGCGCGGGGACAGAATGAAAAACTGTTTTTT. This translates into CASSLARGQNEKLFF.

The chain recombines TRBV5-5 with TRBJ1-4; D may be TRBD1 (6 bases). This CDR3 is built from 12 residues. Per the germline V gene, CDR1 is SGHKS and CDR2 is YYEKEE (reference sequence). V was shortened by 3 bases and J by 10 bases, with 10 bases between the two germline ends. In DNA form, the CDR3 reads TGTGCCAGCAGCTCCGGGACATCAAAACTGTTTTTT. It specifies CASSSGTSKLFF.

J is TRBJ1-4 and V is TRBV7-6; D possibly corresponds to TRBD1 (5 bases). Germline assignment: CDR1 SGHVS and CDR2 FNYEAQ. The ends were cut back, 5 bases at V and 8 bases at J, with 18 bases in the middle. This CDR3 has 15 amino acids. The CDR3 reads CASSPAGQGEEKLFF. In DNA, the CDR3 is TGTGCCAGCAGCCCCGCTGGGCAGGGAGAAGAAAAACTGTTTTTT.